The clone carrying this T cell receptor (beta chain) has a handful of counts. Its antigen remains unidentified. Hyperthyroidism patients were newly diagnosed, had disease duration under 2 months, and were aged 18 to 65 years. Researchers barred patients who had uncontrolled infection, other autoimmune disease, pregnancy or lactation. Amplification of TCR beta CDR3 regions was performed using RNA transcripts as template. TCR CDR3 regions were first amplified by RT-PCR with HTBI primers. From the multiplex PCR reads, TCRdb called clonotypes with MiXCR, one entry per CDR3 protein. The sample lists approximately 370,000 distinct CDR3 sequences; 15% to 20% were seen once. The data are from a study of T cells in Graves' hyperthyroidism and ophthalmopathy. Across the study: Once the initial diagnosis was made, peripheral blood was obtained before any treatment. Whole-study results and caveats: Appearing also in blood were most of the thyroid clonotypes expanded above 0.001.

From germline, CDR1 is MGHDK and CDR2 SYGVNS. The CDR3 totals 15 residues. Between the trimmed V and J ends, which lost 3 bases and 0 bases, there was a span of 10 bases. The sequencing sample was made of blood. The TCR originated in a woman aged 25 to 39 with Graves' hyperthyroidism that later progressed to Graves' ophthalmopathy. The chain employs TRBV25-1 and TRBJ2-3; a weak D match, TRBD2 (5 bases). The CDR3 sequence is CASSDVAPSTDTQYF. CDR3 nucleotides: TGTGCCAGCAGTGACGTAGCGCCTAGCACAGATACGCAGTATTTT.